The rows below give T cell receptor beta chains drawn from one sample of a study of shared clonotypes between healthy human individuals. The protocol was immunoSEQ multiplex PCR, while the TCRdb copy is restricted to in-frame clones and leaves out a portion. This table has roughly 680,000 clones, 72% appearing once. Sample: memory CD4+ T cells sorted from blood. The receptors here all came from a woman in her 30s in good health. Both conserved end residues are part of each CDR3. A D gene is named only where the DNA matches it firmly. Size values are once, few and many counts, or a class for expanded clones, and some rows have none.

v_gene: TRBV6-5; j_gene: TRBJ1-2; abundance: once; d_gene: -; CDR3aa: CASSYPGAYYGYTF; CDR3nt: TGTGCCAGCAGTTATCCGGGGGCCTACTATGGCTACACCTTC
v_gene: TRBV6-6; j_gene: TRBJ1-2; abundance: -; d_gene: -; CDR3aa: CASSQTDYGYTF; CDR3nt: TGTGCCAGCAGTCAGACGGACTATGGCTACACCTTC
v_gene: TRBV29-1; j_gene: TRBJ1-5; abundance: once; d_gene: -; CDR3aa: CSVGTGMSNQPQHF; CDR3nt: TGCAGCGTCGGTACAGGGATGAGCAATCAGCCCCAGCATTTT
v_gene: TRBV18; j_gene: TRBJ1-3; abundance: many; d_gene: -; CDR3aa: CASSLMTRIRSGNTIYF; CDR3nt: TGTGCCAGCTCCCTAATGACCCGGATACGTTCTGGAAACACCATATATTTT
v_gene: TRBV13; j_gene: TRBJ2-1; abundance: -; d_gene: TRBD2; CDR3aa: CASSPTRLAGGQNEQFF; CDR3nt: TGTGCCAGCAGCCCTACCCGACTAGCGGGAGGGCAAAATGAGCAGTTCTTC
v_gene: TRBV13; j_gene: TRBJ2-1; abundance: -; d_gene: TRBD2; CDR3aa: CASSLVTGGANEQFF; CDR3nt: TGTGCCAGCAGCTTAGTTACGGGAGGCGCCAATGAGCAGTTCTTC
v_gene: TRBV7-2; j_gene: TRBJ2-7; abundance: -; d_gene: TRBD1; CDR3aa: CASSPATGPTYEQYF; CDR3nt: TGTGCCAGCAGCCCAGCGACAGGGCCTACCTACGAGCAGTACTTC
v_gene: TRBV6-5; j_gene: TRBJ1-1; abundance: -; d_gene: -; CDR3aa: CASSRGVQRTEAFF; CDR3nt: TGTGCCAGCAGTCGCGGGGTGCAGCGAACTGAAGCTTTCTTT
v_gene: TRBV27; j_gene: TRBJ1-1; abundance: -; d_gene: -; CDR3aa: CASTRGREAFF; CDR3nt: TGTGCCAGCACCAGAGGCAGAGAAGCTTTCTTT
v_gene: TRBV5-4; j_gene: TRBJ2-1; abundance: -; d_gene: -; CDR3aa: CASSLAVDTAYNEQFF; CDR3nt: TGTGCCAGCAGCTTGGCTGTGGACACAGCATACAATGAGCAGTTCTTC
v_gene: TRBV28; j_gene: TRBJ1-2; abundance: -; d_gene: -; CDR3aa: CASTLATANYGYTF; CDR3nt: TGTGCCAGCACCTTAGCGACAGCTAACTATGGCTACACCTTC
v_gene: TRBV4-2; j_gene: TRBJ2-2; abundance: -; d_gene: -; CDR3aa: CASSQDMRSNTGELFF; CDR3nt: TGTGCCAGCAGCCAAGATATGCGGTCGAACACCGGGGAGCTGTTTTTT
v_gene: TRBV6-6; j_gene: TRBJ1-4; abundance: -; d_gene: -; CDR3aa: CASSYGINEKLFF; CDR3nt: TGTGCCAGCAGTTACGGAATTAATGAAAAACTGTTTTTT
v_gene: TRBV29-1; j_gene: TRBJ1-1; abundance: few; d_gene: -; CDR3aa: CSVETGDTEAFF; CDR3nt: TGCAGCGTTGAGACAGGAGACACTGAAGCTTTCTTT
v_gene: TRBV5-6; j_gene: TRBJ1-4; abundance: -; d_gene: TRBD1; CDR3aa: CASSLYRDRVTNEKLFF; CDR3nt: TGTGCCAGCAGCCTGTACCGGGACAGGGTCACTAATGAAAAACTGTTTTTT
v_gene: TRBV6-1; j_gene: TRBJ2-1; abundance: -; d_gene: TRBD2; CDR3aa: CASSVSVSGRTNEQFF; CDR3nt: TGTGCCAGCAGTGTAAGCGTAAGCGGGAGGACGAATGAGCAGTTCTTC
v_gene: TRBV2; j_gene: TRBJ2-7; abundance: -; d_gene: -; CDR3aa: CASRETRDTANYEQYF; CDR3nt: TGTGCCAGCAGGGAAACCCGGGACACGGCGAACTACGAGCAGTACTTC
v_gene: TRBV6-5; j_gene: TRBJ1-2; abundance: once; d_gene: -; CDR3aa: CASKIGGLAYGYTF; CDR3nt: TGTGCCAGCAAAATAGGGGGGTTAGCTTATGGCTACACCTTC
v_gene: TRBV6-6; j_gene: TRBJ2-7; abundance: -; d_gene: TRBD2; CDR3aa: CASSSGTSYEQYF; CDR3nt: TGTGCCAGCAGCTCCGGGACTAGCTACGAGCAGTACTTC
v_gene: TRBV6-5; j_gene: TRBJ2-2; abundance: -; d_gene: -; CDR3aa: CAGKTGLNTGELFF; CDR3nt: TGTGCCGGAAAGACAGGCCTGAACACCGGGGAGCTGTTTTTT
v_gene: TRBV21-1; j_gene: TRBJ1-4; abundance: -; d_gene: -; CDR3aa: CASSKEAPNEKLFF; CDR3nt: TGTGCCAGCAGCAAAGAAGCACCCAATGAAAAACTGTTTTTT
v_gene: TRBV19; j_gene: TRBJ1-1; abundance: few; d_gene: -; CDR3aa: CASSTISRGMNTEAFF; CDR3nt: TGTGCCAGTAGTACGATCTCAAGGGGCATGAACACTGAAGCTTTCTTT
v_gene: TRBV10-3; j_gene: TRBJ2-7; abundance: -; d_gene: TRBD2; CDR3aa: CAISDQTSGRSTRYEQYF; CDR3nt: TGTGCCATCAGTGATCAGACTAGCGGGAGATCAACAAGGTACGAGCAGTACTTC
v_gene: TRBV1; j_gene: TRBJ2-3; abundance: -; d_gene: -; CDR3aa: CTSSPEPDAGDPDTQYF; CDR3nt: TGCACCAGCAGCCCCGAACCGGACGCGGGAGATCCAGATACGCAGTATTTT
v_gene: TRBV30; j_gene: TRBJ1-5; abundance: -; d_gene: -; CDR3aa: CAWSKNGNQPQHF; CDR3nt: TGTGCCTGGAGTAAAAATGGCAATCAGCCCCAGCATTTT
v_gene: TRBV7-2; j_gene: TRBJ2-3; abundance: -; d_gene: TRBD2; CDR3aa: CASSLADLAGRPTDTQYF; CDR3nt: TGTGCCAGCAGCTTAGCCGACTTAGCGGGCCGGCCAACAGATACGCAGTATTTT
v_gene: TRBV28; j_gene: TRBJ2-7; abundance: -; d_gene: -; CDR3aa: CASSLPGKGEQYF; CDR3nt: TGTGCCAGCAGTTTACCAGGGAAGGGCGAGCAGTACTTC
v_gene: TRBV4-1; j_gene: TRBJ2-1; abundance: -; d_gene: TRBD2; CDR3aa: CASSRRTSGRGDEQFF; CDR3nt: TGCGCCAGCAGCCGAAGGACTAGCGGGAGGGGCGATGAGCAGTTCTTC
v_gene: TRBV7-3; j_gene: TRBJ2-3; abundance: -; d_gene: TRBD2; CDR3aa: CASSLGTSGRDTQYF; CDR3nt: TGTGCCAGCAGCTTAGGGACTAGCGGGAGAGATACGCAGTATTTT
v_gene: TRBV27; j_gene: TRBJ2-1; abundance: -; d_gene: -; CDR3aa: CASSFEAGYYNEQFF; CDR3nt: TGTGCCAGCAGTTTTGAGGCAGGCTACTACAATGAGCAGTTCTTC
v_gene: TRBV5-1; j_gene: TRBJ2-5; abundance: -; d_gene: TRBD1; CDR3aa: CASSLEFILGQGRETQYF; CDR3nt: TGCGCCAGCAGCTTGGAATTTATCCTAGGACAGGGTCGGGAGACCCAGTACTTC